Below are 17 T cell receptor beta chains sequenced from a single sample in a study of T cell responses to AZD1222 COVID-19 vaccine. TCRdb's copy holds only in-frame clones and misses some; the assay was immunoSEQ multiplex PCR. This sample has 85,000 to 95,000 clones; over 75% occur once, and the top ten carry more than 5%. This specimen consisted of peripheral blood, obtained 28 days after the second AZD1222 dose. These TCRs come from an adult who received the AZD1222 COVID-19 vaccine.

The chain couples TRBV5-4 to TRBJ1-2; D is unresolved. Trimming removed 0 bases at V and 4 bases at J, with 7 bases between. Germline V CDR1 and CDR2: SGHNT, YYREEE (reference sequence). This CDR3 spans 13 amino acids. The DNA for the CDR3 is TGTGCCAGCAGCTTGGGGGTTATCTATGGCTACACCTTC. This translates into CASSLGVIYGYTF.

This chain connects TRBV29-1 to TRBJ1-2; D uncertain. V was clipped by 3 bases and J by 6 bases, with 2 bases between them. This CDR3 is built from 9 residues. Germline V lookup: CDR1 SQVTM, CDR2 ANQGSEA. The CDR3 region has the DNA TGCAGCGTTGACGATGGCTACACCTTC. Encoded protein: CSVDDGYTF.

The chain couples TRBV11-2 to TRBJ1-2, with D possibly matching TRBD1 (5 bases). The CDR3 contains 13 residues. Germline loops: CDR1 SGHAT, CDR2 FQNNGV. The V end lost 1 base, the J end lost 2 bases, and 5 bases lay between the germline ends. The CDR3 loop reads CASSLGGNYGYTF. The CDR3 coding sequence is TGTGCCAGCAGCTTAGGGGGGAACTATGGCTACACCTTC.

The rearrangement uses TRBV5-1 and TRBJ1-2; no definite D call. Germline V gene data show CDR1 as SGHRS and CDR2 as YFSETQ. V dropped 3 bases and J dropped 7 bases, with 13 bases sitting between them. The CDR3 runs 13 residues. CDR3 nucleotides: TGCGCCAGCAGCTCCGAGGGAACGGGTGGCTACACCTTC. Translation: CASSSEGTGGYTF.

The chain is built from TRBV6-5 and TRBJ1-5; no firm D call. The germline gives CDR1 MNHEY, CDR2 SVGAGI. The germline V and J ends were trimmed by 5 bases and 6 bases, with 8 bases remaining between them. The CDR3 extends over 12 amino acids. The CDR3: CASSSKSQPQHF. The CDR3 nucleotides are TGTGCCAGCAGTAGCAAAAGTCAGCCCCAGCATTTT.

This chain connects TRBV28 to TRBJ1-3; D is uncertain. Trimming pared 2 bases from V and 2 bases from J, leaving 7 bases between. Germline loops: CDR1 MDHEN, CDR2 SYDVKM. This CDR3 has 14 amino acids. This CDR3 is CASSLVSPGNTIYF. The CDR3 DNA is TGTGCCAGCAGTTTAGTCTCTCCTGGAAACACCATATATTTT.

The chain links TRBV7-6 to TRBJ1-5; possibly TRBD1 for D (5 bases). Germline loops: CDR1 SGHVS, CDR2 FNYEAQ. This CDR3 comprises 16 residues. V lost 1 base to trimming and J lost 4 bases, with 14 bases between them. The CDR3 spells CASSLDGGVANQPQHF. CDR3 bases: TGTGCCAGCAGCTTAGACGGAGGGGTAGCAAATCAGCCCCAGCATTTT.

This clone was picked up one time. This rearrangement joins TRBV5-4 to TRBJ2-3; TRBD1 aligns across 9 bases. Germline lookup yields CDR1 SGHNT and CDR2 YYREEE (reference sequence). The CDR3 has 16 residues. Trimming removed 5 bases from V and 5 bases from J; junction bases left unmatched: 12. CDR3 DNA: TGTGCCAGCAGTTATTATAGGACAGGGGAGGGAGATACGCAGTATTTT. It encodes CASSYYRTGEGDTQYF.

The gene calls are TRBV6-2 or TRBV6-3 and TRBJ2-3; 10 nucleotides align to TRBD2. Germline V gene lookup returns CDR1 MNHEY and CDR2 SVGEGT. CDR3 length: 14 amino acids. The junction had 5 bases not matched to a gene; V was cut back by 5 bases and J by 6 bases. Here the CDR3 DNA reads TGTGCCAGCAGTCCGGAGGGACTAGCGGATACGCAGTATTTT. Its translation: CASSPEGLADTQYF.

The CDR3 DNA follows: TGTGCCAGCAGCTTAGGAGGGGGGGACTTGGAGACCCAGTACTTC. This encodes CASSLGGGDLETQYF. This sequence joins TRBV7-3 and TRBJ2-5, with D perhaps TRBD2 (7 bases). The CDR3 is 15 residues long. The germline V gene encodes CDR1 SGHTA and CDR2 FQGTGA. V dropped 2 bases and J dropped 5 bases, with 15 bases sitting between them.

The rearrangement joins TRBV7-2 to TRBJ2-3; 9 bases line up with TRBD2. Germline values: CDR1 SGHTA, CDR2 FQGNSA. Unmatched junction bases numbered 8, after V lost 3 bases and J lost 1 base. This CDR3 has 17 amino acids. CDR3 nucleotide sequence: TGTGCCAGCAGCTTTCGGGCGGGGGGGCGTCGCACAGATACGCAGTATTTT. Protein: CASSFRAGGRRTDTQYF.

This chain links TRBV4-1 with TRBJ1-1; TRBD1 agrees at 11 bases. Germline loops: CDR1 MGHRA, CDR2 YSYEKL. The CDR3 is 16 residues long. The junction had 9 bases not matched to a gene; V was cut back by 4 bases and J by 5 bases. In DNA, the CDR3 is TGCGCCAGCAGCCCCGGGGTACGGGACAGGGGGACTGAAGCTTTCTTT. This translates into CASSPGVRDRGTEAFF.

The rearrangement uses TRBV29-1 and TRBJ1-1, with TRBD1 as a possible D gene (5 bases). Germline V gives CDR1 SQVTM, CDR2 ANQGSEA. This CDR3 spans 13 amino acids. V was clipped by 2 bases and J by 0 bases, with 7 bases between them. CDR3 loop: CSVERGVNTEAFF. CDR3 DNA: TGCAGCGTTGAACGGGGGGTGAACACTGAAGCTTTCTTT.

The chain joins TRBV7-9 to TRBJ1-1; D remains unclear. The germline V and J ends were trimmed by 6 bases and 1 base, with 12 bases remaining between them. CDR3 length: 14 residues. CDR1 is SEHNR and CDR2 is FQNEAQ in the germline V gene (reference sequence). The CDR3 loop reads CASSPFRPNTEAFF. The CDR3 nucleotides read TGTGCCAGCAGTCCCTTTCGGCCGAACACTGAAGCTTTCTTT.

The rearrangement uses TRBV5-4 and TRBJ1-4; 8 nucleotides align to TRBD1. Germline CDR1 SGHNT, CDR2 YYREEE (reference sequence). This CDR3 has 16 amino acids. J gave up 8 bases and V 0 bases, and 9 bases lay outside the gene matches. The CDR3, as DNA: TGTGCCAGCAGCTTGGGAAGTGACAGGGGTTGGGAAAAACTGTTTTTT. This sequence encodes CASSLGSDRGWEKLFF. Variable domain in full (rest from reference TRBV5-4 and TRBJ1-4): ETGVTQSPTHLIKTRGQQVTLRCSSQSGHNTVSWYQQALGQGPQFIFQYYREEENGRGNFPPRFSGLQFPNYSSELNVNALELDDSALYLCASSLGSDRGWEKLFFGSGTQLSVL.

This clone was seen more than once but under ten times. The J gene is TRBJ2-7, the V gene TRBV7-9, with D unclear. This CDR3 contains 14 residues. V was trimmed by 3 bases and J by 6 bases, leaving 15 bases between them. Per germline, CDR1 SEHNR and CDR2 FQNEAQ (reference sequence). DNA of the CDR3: TGTGCCAGCAGCTTTGGCGGCCGTCGGGCCGAGCAGTACTTC. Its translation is CASSFGGRRAEQYF.

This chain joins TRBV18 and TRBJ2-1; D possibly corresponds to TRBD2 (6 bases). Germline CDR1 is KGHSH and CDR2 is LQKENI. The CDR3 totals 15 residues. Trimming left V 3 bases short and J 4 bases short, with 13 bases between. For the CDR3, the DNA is TGTGCCAGCTCACCCTTCGGGGGTCAATACAATGAGCAGTTCTTC. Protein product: CASSPFGGQYNEQFF. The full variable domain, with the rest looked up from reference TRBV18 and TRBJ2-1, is NAGVMQNPRHLVRRRGQEARLRCSPMKGHSHVYWYRQLPEEGLKFMVYLQKENIIDESGMPKERFSAEFPKEGPSILRIQQVVRGDSAAYFCASSPFGGQYNEQFFGPGTRLTVL.